These T cell receptor beta chains were read from a single sample in a study of blood T cell repertoires in COVID-19. Libraries were prepared by immunoSEQ multiplex PCR; TCRdb keeps only in-frame clonotypes and omits some of them. The sample includes some 270,000 clones, 75% to 90% of them seen just once. The specimen was peripheral blood. The receptor source for this set is a man aged 30 to 45 with acute or convalescent COVID-19. Both conserved end residues are part of each CDR3. Each record gives: CDR3 protein, CDR3 DNA, clone size, V gene, D gene, J gene. A D gene is named only where the DNA matches it firmly. For some rows the clone size is stated as once, few or many, or as a class when expanded; others skip it.

CDR3: CAWSEQGYTEAFF
DNA: TGTGCCTGGAGCGAACAGGGGTATACTGAAGCTTTCTTT
size: few
V: TRBV30
D: TRBD1
J: TRBJ1-1

CDR3: CASSPHSPRGNEKLFF
DNA: TGCGCCAGCAGCCCCCACAGTCCAAGGGGGAATGAAAAACTGTTTTTT
size: .
V: TRBV5-1
D: .
J: TRBJ1-4

CDR3: CASRVSGVDTQYF
DNA: TGTGCCAGCAGAGTGAGCGGGGTGGATACGCAGTATTTT
size: once
V: TRBV28
D: TRBD2
J: TRBJ2-3

CDR3: CASSFCRGGGSDNYGYTF
DNA: TGTGCCAGCAGTTTTTGCCGGGGTGGGGGGTCGGATAACTATGGCTACACCTTC
size: .
V: TRBV27
D: .
J: TRBJ1-2

CDR3: CASLSGEWENTEAFF
DNA: TGCGCCAGCCTTTCCGGGGAGTGGGAGAACACTGAAGCTTTCTTT
size: .
V: TRBV5-1
D: .
J: TRBJ1-1

CDR3: CASSTGTGVDSDGYTF
DNA: TGTGCCAGCAGCACCGGGACAGGGGTAGATTCCGATGGCTACACCTTC
size: .
V: TRBV28
D: TRBD1
J: TRBJ1-2

CDR3: CASSLGTSVLTLHF
DNA: TGCGCCAGCAGCTTAGGGACATCCGTACTCACCCTCCACTTT
size: .
V: TRBV5-1
D: .
J: TRBJ1-6

CDR3: CASSSTGGEQYF
DNA: TGTGCCAGCAGCTCGACAGGGGGGGAGCAGTACTTC
size: .
V: TRBV7-8
D: TRBD1
J: TRBJ2-7

CDR3: CASSLDVGGGIIARNQPQHF
DNA: TGTGCCAGCAGCTTAGATGTAGGGGGCGGGATTATAGCGAGGAATCAGCCCCAGCATTTT
size: .
V: TRBV7-8
D: TRBD1
J: TRBJ1-5

CDR3: CASSDPGTLMNTEAFF
DNA: TGTGCCAGCAGTGATCCCGGGACACTCATGAACACTGAAGCTTTCTTT
size: .
V: TRBV6-1
D: .
J: TRBJ1-1

CDR3: CASAREAGGQPQHF
DNA: TGTGCTAGTGCCCGTGAGGCAGGAGGGCAGCCCCAGCATTTT
size: .
V: TRBV12-5
D: .
J: TRBJ1-5

CDR3: CATKGLLLADSYNEQFF
DNA: TGTGCCACCAAGGGTCTATTACTAGCGGACTCCTACAATGAGCAGTTCTTC
size: few
V: TRBV15
D: TRBD2
J: TRBJ2-1

CDR3: CASSQQVDYGYTF
DNA: TGTGCCAGCAGCCAGCAGGTCGACTATGGCTACACCTTC
size: few
V: TRBV14
D: .
J: TRBJ1-2

CDR3: CASSPLAGGYNEQFF
DNA: TGCGCCAGCAGCCCACTAGCGGGAGGATACAATGAGCAGTTCTTC
size: once
V: TRBV4-1
D: TRBD2
J: TRBJ2-1

CDR3: CASSTGQLTDTQYF
DNA: TGTGCCAGCAGTACGGGACAGCTCACAGATACGCAGTATTTT
size: .
V: TRBV6-5
D: TRBD1
J: TRBJ2-3

CDR3: CASSLGGQGRAGELFF
DNA: TGTGCCAGCAGCTTAGGAGGACAGGGGCGAGCCGGGGAGCTGTTTTTT
size: .
V: TRBV11-2
D: TRBD1
J: TRBJ2-2

CDR3: CASRGLNTEAFF
DNA: TGTGCCAGCAGGGGGCTGAACACTGAAGCTTTCTTT
size: once
V: TRBV12-3/TRBV12-4
D: .
J: TRBJ1-1

CDR3: CASSLVGGESPLHF
DNA: TGTGCCAGCAGCTTAGTCGGGGGGGAATCACCCCTCCACTTT
size: .
V: TRBV7-9
D: .
J: TRBJ1-6

CDR3: CAISNQGGDSPLHF
DNA: TGTGCCATCAGTAACCAGGGAGGGGATTCACCCCTCCACTTT
size: .
V: TRBV10-3
D: .
J: TRBJ1-6

CDR3: CASSFNRVTEAFF
DNA: TGTGCCAGCAGCTTTAACAGGGTCACTGAAGCTTTCTTT
size: .
V: TRBV11-3
D: .
J: TRBJ1-1

CDR3: CSLAASADDTQYF
DNA: TGCAGCCTCGCGGCCTCTGCGGATGATACGCAGTATTTT
size: few
V: TRBV29-1
D: .
J: TRBJ2-3

CDR3: CASSLSASGRPYSYNEQFF
DNA: TGTGCCAGCAGCTTATCTGCTAGCGGGAGACCCTACTCCTACAATGAGCAGTTCTTC
size: .
V: TRBV13
D: TRBD2
J: TRBJ2-1

CDR3: CASSPPGQGINWNTEAFF
DNA: TGTGCCAGCAGCCCCCCGGGACAGGGAATAAATTGGAACACTGAAGCTTTCTTT
size: .
V: TRBV5-4
D: TRBD1
J: TRBJ1-1

CDR3: CASSIPNRGRETQYF
DNA: TGTGCCAGTAGTATTCCAAACAGGGGGCGTGAGACCCAGTACTTC
size: once
V: TRBV19
D: TRBD1
J: TRBJ2-5

CDR3: CASSINRAHEQYF
DNA: TGTGCCAGCAGCATAAACAGGGCCCACGAGCAGTACTTC
size: .
V: TRBV12-3/TRBV12-4
D: .
J: TRBJ2-7

CDR3: CAWLTGNIQYF
DNA: TGTGCCTGGTTAACAGGAAACATTCAGTACTTC
size: .
V: TRBV30
D: .
J: TRBJ2-4